The T cell receptor (beta chain) under discussion was sequenced for a study of blood T cell repertoires in COVID-19. This clone was seen only a few times. This CDR3 region has 13 residues. CDR1 is LNHNV, CDR2 YYDKDF, per germline (reference sequence). The V and J ends lost 3 bases and 6 bases respectively, with 12 bases between them. Authors' analysis steps: Estimates of nucleated cell counts were drawn from the amplification of reference gene primers. Only in-frame clones appear in the TCRdb table, and some are missing; sequencing was by immunoSEQ multiplex PCR. Clone size and V and J calls were adopted from that table, with D and trimming inferred from the DNA. The table has around 230,000 clones, around nine tenths seen once.

Source material: PBMCs or T cells enriched from blood (not recorded which). This clonotype was obtained from a woman younger than 45 with acute COVID-19. The J gene is TRBJ2-7, the V gene TRBV15, with a tentative D call TRBD1 (6 bases). This CDR3 is CATSSTGSSEQYF. The CDR3 nucleotides read TGTGCCACCAGCAGTACAGGGTCAAGCGAGCAGTACTTC.